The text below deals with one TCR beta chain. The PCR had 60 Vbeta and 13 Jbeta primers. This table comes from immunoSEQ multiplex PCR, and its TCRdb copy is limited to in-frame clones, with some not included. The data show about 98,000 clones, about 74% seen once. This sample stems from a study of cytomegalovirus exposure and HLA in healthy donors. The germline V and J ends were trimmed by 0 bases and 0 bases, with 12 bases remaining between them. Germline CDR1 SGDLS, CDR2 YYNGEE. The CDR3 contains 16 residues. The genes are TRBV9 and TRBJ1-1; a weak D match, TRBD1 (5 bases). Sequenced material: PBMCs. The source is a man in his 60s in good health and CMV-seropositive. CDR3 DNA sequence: TGTGCCAGCAGCGTAGTAGGGGCCGGAATGAACACTGAAGCTTTCTTT. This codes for CASSVVGAGMNTEAFF.